This T cell receptor (beta chain) was identified in a study of persistence of HIV-infected CD4 T cells. Points on this clone: What it binds is unknown.

The stimulus was an HIV-1 Gag 15-mer peptide pool, approximately 0.93 ug/peptide/mL. CD4+ T cells upregulating both CD40 ligand and CD69 were sorted as responding cells. Donors had undetectable plasma HIV-1 RNA, under 50 copies/mL, for 4+ years. Sequencing used immunoSEQ version 4 in survey mode. The protocol was immunoSEQ multiplex PCR, while the TCRdb copy is restricted to in-frame clones and leaves out a portion. The sample yields roughly 9,200 clones, about four fifths seen once. Study-wide points: Bulk TCR data could not be restricted to HIV-1-infected CMV-responding cells.

The sample consisted of CD4+ T cells sorted from PBMCs after approximately 20-hour stimulation, taken from a patient who received antiretroviral therapy. The sequence came from an adult woman with HIV who was CMV-seropositive.

The CDR3: CASSLARQLNTEAFF. In DNA, the CDR3 is TGTGCCAGCAGCTTAGCTAGGCAACTGAACACTGAAGCTTTCTTT. The chain carries TRBV7-8 and TRBJ1-1; no clear D gene. The CDR3 is 15 amino acids. Between the trimmed V and J ends, which lost 0 bases and 0 bases, there was a span of 8 bases. CDR1 is SGHVS, CDR2 FQNEAQ, per germline.